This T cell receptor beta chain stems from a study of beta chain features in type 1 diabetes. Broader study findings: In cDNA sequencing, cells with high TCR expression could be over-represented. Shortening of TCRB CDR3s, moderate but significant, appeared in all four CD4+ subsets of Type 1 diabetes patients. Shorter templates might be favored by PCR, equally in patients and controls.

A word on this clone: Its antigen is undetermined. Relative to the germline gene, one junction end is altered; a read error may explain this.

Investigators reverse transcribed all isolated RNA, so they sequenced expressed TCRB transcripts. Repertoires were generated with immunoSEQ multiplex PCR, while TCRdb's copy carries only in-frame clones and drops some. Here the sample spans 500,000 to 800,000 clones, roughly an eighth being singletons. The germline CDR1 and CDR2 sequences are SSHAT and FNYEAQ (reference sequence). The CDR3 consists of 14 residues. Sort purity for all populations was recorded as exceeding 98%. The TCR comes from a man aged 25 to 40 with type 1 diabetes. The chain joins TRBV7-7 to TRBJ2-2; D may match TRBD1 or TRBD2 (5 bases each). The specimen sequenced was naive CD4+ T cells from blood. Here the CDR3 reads CASSPGTETGELFF. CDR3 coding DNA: TGTGCTAGCAGCCCCGGGACGGAGACCGGGGAGCTGTTTTTT. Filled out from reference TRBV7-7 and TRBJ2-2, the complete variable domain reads GAGVSQSPRYKVTKRGQDVTLRCDPISSHATLYWYQQALGQGPEFLTYFNYEAQPDKSGLPSDRFSAERPEGSISTLTIQRTEQRDSAMYRCASSPGTETGELFFGEGSRLTVL.